This is a list of T cell receptor beta chains from one sample in a study of blood T cells in healthy people across ages. TCRdb reprocessed the 5' RACE reads via MiXCR and lists one record per CDR3 protein. Of roughly 550,000 distinct CDR3 sequences listed, approximately 25% were seen once; the top ten hold roughly 10%. Another study also made use of these data, one on T cells of mothers and their children.

Input material: blood. These receptors were obtained from a boy younger than 18 in good health. The CDR3 runs from the conserved cysteine through the conserved F or W. Each record gives: D gene, clone size, J gene, V gene, CDR3 DNA, CDR3 protein. The D gene is left open where the match is weak. The listing skips clone size in some rows; elsewhere it reads once, few, many or a size class.

TRBD2 | - | TRBJ2-1 | TRBV28 | TGTGCCAGCAGTGAAAGCGGGGACTCCTACAATGAGCAGTTCTTC | CASSESGDSYNEQFF
- | few | TRBJ2-1 | TRBV20-1 | TGCAGTGCTAGGCCCCCAACCAGTATATATGAGCAGTTCTTC | CSARPPTSIYEQFF
- | - | TRBJ1-4 | TRBV6-2/TRBV6-3 | TGTGCCAGCAGTTACGGGGGGCGGCTTCGTGAAAAACTGTTTTTT | CASSYGGRLREKLFF
- | many | TRBJ2-5 | TRBV5-4 | TGTGCCAGCAGCTTCCCAGGGTTAGAGACCCAGTACTTC | CASSFPGLETQYF
- | - | TRBJ2-7 | TRBV11-2 | TGTGCCAGCAGCTTAATAGGTTGGGGCTACGAGCAGTACTTC | CASSLIGWGYEQYF
- | - | TRBJ2-6 | TRBV28 | TGTGCCAGCAGTTTATTGGGACGGGTTGGGGCCAACGTCCTGACTTTC | CASSLLGRVGANVLTF
- | - | TRBJ2-7 | TRBV5-6 | TGTGCCAGCAGCTTGGTCTCCGGAGTTTACGAGCAGTACTTC | CASSLVSGVYEQYF
- | - | TRBJ2-1 | TRBV27 | TGTGCCAGCAGTTCGACCAGGGGCTCCTACAATGAGCAGTTCTTC | CASSSTRGSYNEQFF
- | few | TRBJ2-2 | TRBV7-3 | TGTGCCAGCAGCGAAGAGGGCGATGGGGTCGGGGAGCTGTTTTTT | CASSEEGDGVGELFF
TRBD2 | - | TRBJ2-3 | TRBV3-1 | TGTGCCAGCAGCCCGGGACTAGCGGACCTATTGGATACGCAGTATTTT | CASSPGLADLLDTQYF